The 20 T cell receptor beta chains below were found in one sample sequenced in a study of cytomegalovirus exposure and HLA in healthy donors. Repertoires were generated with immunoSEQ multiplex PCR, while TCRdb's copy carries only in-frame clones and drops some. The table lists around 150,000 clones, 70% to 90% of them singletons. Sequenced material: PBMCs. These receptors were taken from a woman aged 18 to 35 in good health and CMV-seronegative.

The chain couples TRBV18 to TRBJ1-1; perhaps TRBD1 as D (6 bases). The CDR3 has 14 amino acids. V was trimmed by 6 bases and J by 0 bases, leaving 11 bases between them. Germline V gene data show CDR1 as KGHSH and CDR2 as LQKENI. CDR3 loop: CASSPPGVNTEAFF. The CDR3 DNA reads TGTGCCAGCTCCCCTCCAGGGGTGAACACTGAAGCTTTCTTT. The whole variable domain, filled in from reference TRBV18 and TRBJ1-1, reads NAGVMQNPRHLVRRRGQEARLRCSPMKGHSHVYWYRQLPEEGLKFMVYLQKENIIDESGMPKERFSAEFPKEGPSILRIQQVVRGDSAAYFCASSPPGVNTEAFFGQGTRLTVV.

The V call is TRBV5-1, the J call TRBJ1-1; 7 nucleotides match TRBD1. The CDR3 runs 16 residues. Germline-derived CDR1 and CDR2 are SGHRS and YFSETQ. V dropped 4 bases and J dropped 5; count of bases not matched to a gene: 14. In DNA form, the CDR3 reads TGCGCCAGCAGCCCCCGACAGGGTTGGGGGCGAACTGAAGCTTTCTTT. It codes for CASSPRQGWGRTEAFF. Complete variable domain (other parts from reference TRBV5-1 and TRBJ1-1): KAGVTQTPRYLIKTRGQQVTLSCSPISGHRSVSWYQQTPGQGLQFLFEYFSETQRNKGNFPGRFSGRQFSNSRSEMNVSTLELGDSALYLCASSPRQGWGRTEAFFGQGTRLTVV.

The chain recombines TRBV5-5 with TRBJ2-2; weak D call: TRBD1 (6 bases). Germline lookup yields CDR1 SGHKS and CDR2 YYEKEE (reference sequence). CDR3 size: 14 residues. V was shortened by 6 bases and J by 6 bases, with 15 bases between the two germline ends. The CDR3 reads CASIPWAGAGELFF. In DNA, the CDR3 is TGTGCCAGCATCCCGTGGGCAGGGGCCGGGGAGCTGTTTTTT.

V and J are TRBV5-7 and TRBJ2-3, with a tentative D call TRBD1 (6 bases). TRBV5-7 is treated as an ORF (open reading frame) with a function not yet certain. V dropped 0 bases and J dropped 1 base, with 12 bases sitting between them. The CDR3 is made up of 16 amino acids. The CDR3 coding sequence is TGTGCCAGCAGCTTGGCTAACAGGGCCCGCACAGATACGCAGTATTTT. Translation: CASSLANRARTDTQYF.

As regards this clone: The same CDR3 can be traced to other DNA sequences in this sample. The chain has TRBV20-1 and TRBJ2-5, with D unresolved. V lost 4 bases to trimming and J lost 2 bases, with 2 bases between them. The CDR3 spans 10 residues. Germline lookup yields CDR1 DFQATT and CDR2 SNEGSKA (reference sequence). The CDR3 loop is CSATQETQYF. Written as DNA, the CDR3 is TGCAGTGCTACACAAGAGACCCAGTACTTC.

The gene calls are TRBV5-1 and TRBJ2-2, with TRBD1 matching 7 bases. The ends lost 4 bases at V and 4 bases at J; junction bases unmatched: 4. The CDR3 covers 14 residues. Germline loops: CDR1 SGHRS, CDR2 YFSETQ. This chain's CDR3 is CASSMGQSTGELFF. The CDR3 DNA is TGCGCCAGCAGCATGGGACAGTCCACCGGGGAGCTGTTTTTT.

The CDR3 sequence is CASKYDRSTDTQYF. CDR3 sequence (DNA): TGTGCCAGCAAATACGACAGAAGCACAGATACGCAGTATTTT. The V and J genes are TRBV2 and TRBJ2-3; D possibly corresponds to TRBD1 (5 bases). In germline, CDR1 is SNHLY, CDR2 FYNNEI. The CDR3 has 14 residues. The ends were cut back, 7 bases at V and 0 bases at J, with 11 bases in the middle.

DNA of the CDR3: TGTGCCAGCAGCTTAGTGAGAGTTCAGTACTTC. Protein: CASSLVRVQYF. J is TRBJ2-4 and V is TRBV7-2; D is unresolved. This CDR3 comprises 11 residues. Trimming removed 1 base at V and 11 bases at J, with 6 bases between. Germline V CDR1 and CDR2: SGHTA, FQGNSA. Full variable domain (rest looked up from reference TRBV7-2 and TRBJ2-4): GAGVSQSPSNKVTEKGKDVELRCDPISGHTALYWYRQSLGQGLEFLIYFQGNSAPDKSGLPSDRFSAERTGGSVSTLTIQRTQQEDSAVYLCASSLVRVQYFGAGTRLSVL.

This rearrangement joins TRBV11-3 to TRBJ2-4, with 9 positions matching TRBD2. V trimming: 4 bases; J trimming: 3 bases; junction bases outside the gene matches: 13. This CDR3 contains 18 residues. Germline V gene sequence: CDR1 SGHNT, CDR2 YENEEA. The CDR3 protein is CASSSPLRSGRHKNIQYF. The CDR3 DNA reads TGTGCCAGCAGCTCCCCCCTACGAAGCGGGAGGCACAAAAACATTCAGTACTTC.

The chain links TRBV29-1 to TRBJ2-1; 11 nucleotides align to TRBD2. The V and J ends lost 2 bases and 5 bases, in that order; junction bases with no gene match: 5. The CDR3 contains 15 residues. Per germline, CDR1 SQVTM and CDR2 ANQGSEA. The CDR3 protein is CSVEPRLAGNNEQFF. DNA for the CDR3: TGCAGCGTTGAACCCAGACTAGCGGGAAACAATGAGCAGTTCTTC.

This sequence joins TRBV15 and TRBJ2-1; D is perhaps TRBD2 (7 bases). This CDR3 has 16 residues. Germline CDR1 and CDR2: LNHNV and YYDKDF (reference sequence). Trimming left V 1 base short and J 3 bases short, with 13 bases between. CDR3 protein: CATSRVGASGYNEQFF. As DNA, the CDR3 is TGTGCCACCAGCAGAGTGGGGGCTAGCGGCTACAATGAGCAGTTCTTC.

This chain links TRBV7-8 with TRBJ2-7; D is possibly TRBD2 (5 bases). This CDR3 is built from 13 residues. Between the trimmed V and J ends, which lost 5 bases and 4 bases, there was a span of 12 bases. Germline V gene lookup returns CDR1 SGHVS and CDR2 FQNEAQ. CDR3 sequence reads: CASSRGLIYEQYF. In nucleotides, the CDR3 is TGTGCCAGCAGCCGGGGTCTCATTTACGAGCAGTACTTC. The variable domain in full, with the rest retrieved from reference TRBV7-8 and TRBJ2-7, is GAGVSQSPRYKVAKRGQDVALRCDPISGHVSLFWYQQALGQGPEFLTYFQNEAQLDKSGLPSDRFFAERPEGSVSTLKIQRTQQEDSAVYLCASSRGLIYEQYFGPGTRLTVT.

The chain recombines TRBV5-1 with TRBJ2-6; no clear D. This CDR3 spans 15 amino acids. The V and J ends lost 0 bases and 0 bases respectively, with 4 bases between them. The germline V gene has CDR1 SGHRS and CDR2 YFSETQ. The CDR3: CASSLAGSGANVLTF. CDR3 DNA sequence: TGCGCCAGCAGCTTGGCAGGCTCTGGGGCCAACGTCCTGACTTTC.

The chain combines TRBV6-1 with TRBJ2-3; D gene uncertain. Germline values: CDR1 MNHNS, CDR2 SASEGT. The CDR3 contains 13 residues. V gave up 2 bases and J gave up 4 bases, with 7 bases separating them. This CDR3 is CASSEQTPDTQYF. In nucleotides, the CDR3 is TGTGCCAGCAGTGAACAAACTCCAGATACGCAGTATTTT.

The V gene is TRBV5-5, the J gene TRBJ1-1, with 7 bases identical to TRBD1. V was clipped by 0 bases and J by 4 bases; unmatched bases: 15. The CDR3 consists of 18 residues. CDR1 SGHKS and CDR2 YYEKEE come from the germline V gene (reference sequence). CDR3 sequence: CASSLDDGRGRVGTEAFF. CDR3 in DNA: TGTGCCAGCAGCTTGGATGATGGAAGGGGGCGTGTAGGCACTGAAGCTTTCTTT.

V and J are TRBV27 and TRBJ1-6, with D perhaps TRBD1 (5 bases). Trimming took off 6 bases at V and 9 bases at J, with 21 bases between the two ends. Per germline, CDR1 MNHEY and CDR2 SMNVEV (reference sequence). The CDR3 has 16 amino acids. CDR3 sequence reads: CASSLSPTVGVSPLHF. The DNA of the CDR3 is TGTGCCAGCAGCCTTTCCCCGACAGTTGGCGTTTCACCCCTCCACTTT.

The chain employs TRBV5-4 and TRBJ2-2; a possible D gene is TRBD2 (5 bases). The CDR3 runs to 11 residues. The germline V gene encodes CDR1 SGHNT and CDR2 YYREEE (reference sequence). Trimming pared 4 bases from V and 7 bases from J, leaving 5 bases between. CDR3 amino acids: CASSGGGELFF. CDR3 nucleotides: TGTGCCAGCAGCGGAGGCGGGGAGCTGTTTTTT.

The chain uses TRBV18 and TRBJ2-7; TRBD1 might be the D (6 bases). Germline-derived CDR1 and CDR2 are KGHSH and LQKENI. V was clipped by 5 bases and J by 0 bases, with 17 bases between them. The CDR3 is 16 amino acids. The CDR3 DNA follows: TGTGCCAGCTCAATCCGACAGGACACCCTCTCCTACGAGCAGTACTTC. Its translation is CASSIRQDTLSYEQYF.

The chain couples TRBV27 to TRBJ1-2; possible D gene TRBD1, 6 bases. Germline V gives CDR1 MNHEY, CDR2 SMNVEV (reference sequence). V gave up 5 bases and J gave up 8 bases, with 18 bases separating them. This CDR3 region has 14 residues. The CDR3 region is CASSGLQGVEGYTF. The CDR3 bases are TGTGCCAGCAGTGGGTTACAGGGAGTGGAGGGCTACACCTTC.

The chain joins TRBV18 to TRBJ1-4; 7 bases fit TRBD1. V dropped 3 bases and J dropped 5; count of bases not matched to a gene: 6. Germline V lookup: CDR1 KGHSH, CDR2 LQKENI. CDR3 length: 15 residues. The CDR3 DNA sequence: TGTGCCAGCTCACCCCGGACAGGCTCAAATGAAAAACTGTTTTTT. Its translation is CASSPRTGSNEKLFF.